This T cell receptor (beta chain) was observed in a study of blood T cell repertoires in COVID-19 (dated by TCRdb to the early 2020s). In terms of the full investigation: Samples covering the acute and convalescent phases of COVID-19 were provided by collaborators in the United States, Italy and Spain. The material from the prospective study consisted of cDNA or gDNA derived from T cells, B-cell-depleted T cells, or PBMCs. The dataset comprised deeply sampled blood TCRbeta repertoires from subjects exposed to, actively infected with, or recovered from COVID-19. The repertoires were released in a freely available public database intended as a resource for research on the immune response to SARS-CoV-2. The samples were drawn from the first 160 participants of the ongoing ImmuneRACE study and from 1,200 or so subjects provided by 6 global collaborators. Nearly every sample came with metadata listing a de-identified subject ID, COVID-19 status, age in years and sex. HLA class I and class II types, where available, came from metadata supplied by the sample provider rather than from assay-based typing.

Another Seattle source contributed samples from volunteer blood donors who had recovered from COVID-19. Collaborating institutions collected whole blood in K2EDTA tubes following their own protocols. For TCRbeta analysis, collaborators shipped samples as frozen whole blood, isolated PBMCs, or DNA extracted from either of those sample types. The research as a whole found: Clinical and demographic metadata were provided uncurated, with the amount varying by source and participant.

Concerning this clone itself: Its target antigen remains unknown. The input lacks base qualities; no much larger clone sits a single base away.

The CDR1 and CDR2 encoded by the germline V gene are MDHEN and SYDVKM. The CDR3 has 15 amino acids, counting the end cysteine and phenylalanine. Only the CDR3 portion is preserved as DNA: 45 bases, with reading frame beginning at the first base. At the junction V is shortened by 1 base and J by 7 bases; bases outside the gene matches: 5. TCRbeta CDR3 regions were amplified from genomic DNA using the immunoSEQ Assay, a bias-controlled multiplex PCR. The study's processing was this. Nucleated cell counts per sample were estimated from amplification of reference gene primers within the assay. Sequence reads were collapsed and filtered to measure the absolute abundance of every unique TCRbeta CDR3 rearrangement. For each sample, productive Simpson clonality was calculated as the square root of Simpson's diversity index over productive rearrangements. TCRdb re-hosts the immuneACCESS table, in-frame sequences only. Its copies lack some clones; in the studies checked, an unresolved V gene accounts for under half of them, and the cause for the rest is not known. The V and J calls and the clone size are those of that table, but D and trimming were determined from the DNA. Present in this sample are around 300,000 clones, about nine tenths of which were seen just once. 0.94% of the sample comes from the top ten.

The specimen was peripheral blood. This receptor was taken from a woman in her thirties or forties who had recovered from COVID-19. Recombination joined TRBV28 with TRBJ2-1; TRBD2 aligns with 9 central bases. This receptor has the CDR3 CASSLFSGSGNEQFF. The bases are TGTGCCAGCAGTTTATTTAGCGGGAGCGGAAATGAGCAGTTCTTC.